Below are 9 T cell receptor beta chains sequenced from a single sample in a study of identical twins. From the 5' RACE reads, TCRdb called clonotypes with MiXCR, one entry per CDR3 protein. The sample lists some 440,000 distinct CDR3 sequences, roughly 24% seen once, with over 2.5% in the top ten. A further study also used this sample, focusing on T cells expressing NK-cell markers.

Material: CD4+ T cells sorted from blood. Receptors were obtained from a woman in her late teens or twenties in good health.

This clonotype showed up just a few times. This chain uses TRBV12-3 or TRBV12-4 with TRBJ2-5; D may be TRBD1 (5 bases). CDR3 length: 14 amino acids. Trimming shortened V by 2 bases and J by 5 bases, and 12 bases separated the two germline ends. CDR3 sequence: CASSLSRVGETQYF. CDR3 nucleotide sequence: TGTGCCAGCAGTTTATCCAGGGTAGGGGAGACCCAGTACTTC.

This clonotype was seen repeatedly, ten times or more. The chain has TRBV5-1 and TRBJ2-5; D gene ambiguous. V was pared by 0 bases and J by 1 base, with 7 bases between. Germline V gene sequence: CDR1 SGHRS, CDR2 YFSETQ. The CDR3 covers 14 residues. The CDR3 loop reads CASSLGPTQETQYF. Written as DNA, the CDR3 is TGCGCCAGCAGCTTGGGGCCTACCCAAGAGACCCAGTACTTC.

The chain couples TRBV12-5 to TRBJ2-7; D uncertain. The CDR3 has 14 amino acids. From germline, CDR1 is LGHNT and CDR2 FRNRAP. Trimming shortened V by 0 bases and J by 3 bases, and 9 bases separated the two germline ends. DNA for the CDR3: TGTGCTAGTGGTTTGGTAAGTCGCGGCTACGAGCAGTACTTC. It is translated as CASGLVSRGYEQYF.

This clonotype turned up a few times. The chain is built from TRBV6-5 and TRBJ2-5; possible D gene TRBD2, 5 bases. CDR1 MNHEY and CDR2 SVGAGI come from the germline V gene. V gave up 0 bases and J gave up 4 bases, with 9 bases separating them. The CDR3 spans 14 residues. The DNA for the CDR3 is TGTGCCAGCAGTTACTCGATCCGGGGAGAGACCCAGTACTTC. This translates into CASSYSIRGETQYF.

This clonotype occurred many times. The chain has TRBV20-1 and TRBJ1-2, with D unresolved. Germline V lookup: CDR1 DFQATT, CDR2 SNEGSKA (reference sequence). The V end lost 1 base, the J end lost 8 bases, and 23 bases lay between the germline ends. CDR3 length: 16 residues. CDR3 coding DNA: TGCAGTGCTAGAGTCCCGTCTCGACCTTCTGAGAGCGGCTACACCTTC. Amino acids: CSARVPSRPSESGYTF.

This clonotype was counted between two and nine times. This chain connects TRBV2 to TRBJ1-3; D is unresolved. CDR3 length: 11 residues. V lost 4 bases and J lost 4, with 2 bases in between. The V gene's germline CDR1 is SNHLY and CDR2 FYNNEI. This CDR3 is CASSAGNTIYF. CDR3 nucleotides: TGTGCCAGCAGTGCAGGAAACACCATATATTTT.

The rearrangement links TRBV20-1 to TRBJ1-6; TRBD1 aligns across 8 bases. The CDR3 runs 15 residues. J gave up 4 bases and V 4 bases, and 6 bases lay outside the gene matches. CDR1 is DFQATT, CDR2 SNEGSKA, per germline (reference sequence). This chain's CDR3 is CSATGGDWYNSPLHF. The CDR3 DNA is TGCAGTGCTACAGGGGGCGATTGGTATAATTCACCCCTCCACTTT.

The chain uses TRBV6-5 and TRBJ2-3, with D possibly TRBD1 on 6 matching bases. Germline V lookup: CDR1 MNHEY, CDR2 SVGAGI. There are 16 residues in the CDR3. V dropped 2 bases and J dropped 4 bases, with 16 bases sitting between them. CDR3 sequence reads: CASSYRGGLLSDTQYF. The CDR3 nucleotides are TGTGCCAGCAGTTACCGTGGGGGCTTGTTGTCAGATACGCAGTATTTT.

This clonotype was observed a few times. J is TRBJ2-7 and V is TRBV4-3; 8 nucleotides agree with TRBD2. The CDR3 sequence is 15 residues long. The germline gives CDR1 LGHNA, CDR2 YSLEER. V shed 4 bases and J 4 bases; nucleotides not matched to a gene: 9. Written as DNA, the CDR3 is TGCGCCAGCAGCCGAGAGATCGCGGGAGGTTACGAGCAGTACTTC. Translating it yields CASSREIAGGYEQYF.